Listed below are T cell receptor beta chains from one sample, sequenced in a study of cytomegalovirus exposure and HLA in healthy donors. The table came from immunoSEQ multiplex PCR; TCRdb's copy has only in-frame clones and leaves some out. The profile shows under 200,000 clones, over 70% of them singletons. Sequencing was performed on PBMCs. The receptors come from a man aged 50 to 59 in good health and CMV-seronegative. Each CDR3 is given with its conserved first and last residue. A D gene is named only where the DNA matches it firmly. For some rows the clone size is stated as once, few or many, or as a class when expanded; others skip it.

v_gene: TRBV18
j_gene: TRBJ1-2
d_gene: TRBD1
abundance: once
CDR3aa: CASSPAGQPYGYTF
CDR3nt: TGTGCCAGCTCACCGGCGGGACAGCCCTATGGCTACACCTTC

v_gene: TRBV6-5
j_gene: TRBJ2-7
d_gene: TRBD1
abundance: .
CDR3aa: CASSRTGGRYEQYF
CDR3nt: TGTGCCAGCAGCCGGACAGGGGGCCGATACGAGCAGTACTTC

v_gene: TRBV7-2
j_gene: TRBJ1-6
d_gene: TRBD1
abundance: few
CDR3aa: CASSPGDRAGSPLHF
CDR3nt: TGTGCCAGCAGCCCCGGGGACAGGGCAGGGTCACCCCTCCACTTT

v_gene: TRBV7-9
j_gene: TRBJ1-2
d_gene: TRBD1
abundance: .
CDR3aa: CASSPIQGSYGYTF
CDR3nt: TGTGCCAGCAGCCCCATACAGGGGTCCTATGGCTACACCTTC

v_gene: TRBV7-2
j_gene: TRBJ2-2
d_gene: .
abundance: .
CDR3aa: CASSQLMMAGELFF
CDR3nt: TGTGCCAGCAGCCAACTTATGATGGCCGGGGAGCTGTTTTTT

v_gene: TRBV7-3
j_gene: TRBJ1-1
d_gene: .
abundance: .
CDR3aa: CASSRQMNTEAFF
CDR3nt: TGTGCCAGCAGCCGACAGATGAACACTGAAGCTTTCTTT

v_gene: TRBV5-8
j_gene: TRBJ2-4
d_gene: .
abundance: .
CDR3aa: CASSLDTLLAKNIQYF
CDR3nt: TGTGCCAGCAGCTTAGATACTCTCTTAGCCAAAAACATTCAGTACTTC

v_gene: TRBV19
j_gene: TRBJ1-3
d_gene: .
abundance: few
CDR3aa: CASSPGSGNTIYF
CDR3nt: TGTGCCAGTAGTCCGGGGTCTGGAAACACCATATATTTT

v_gene: TRBV6-5
j_gene: TRBJ1-2
d_gene: .
abundance: .
CDR3aa: CATFTGSNYGYTF
CDR3nt: TGTGCCACCTTTACAGGGTCCAACTATGGCTACACCTTC

v_gene: TRBV6-1
j_gene: TRBJ2-5
d_gene: .
abundance: .
CDR3aa: CASRIALQRGETQYF
CDR3nt: TGTGCCAGCAGAATAGCGCTTCAAAGAGGAGAGACCCAGTACTTC

v_gene: TRBV7-2
j_gene: TRBJ2-7
d_gene: .
abundance: .
CDR3aa: CASRLGGTAYEQYF
CDR3nt: TGTGCCAGCAGATTGGGGGGAACCGCCTACGAGCAGTACTTC

v_gene: TRBV19
j_gene: TRBJ2-7
d_gene: TRBD2
abundance: .
CDR3aa: CASSVGGGYEQYF
CDR3nt: TGTGCCAGTAGTGTTGGCGGGGGATACGAGCAGTACTTC

v_gene: TRBV5-6
j_gene: TRBJ2-7
d_gene: .
abundance: .
CDR3aa: CASSSGLNYEQYF
CDR3nt: TGTGCCAGCAGCTCGGGACTGAACTACGAGCAGTACTTC

v_gene: TRBV6-7
j_gene: TRBJ1-2
d_gene: .
abundance: .
CDR3aa: CASSPGHRKAPFYGYTF
CDR3nt: TGTGCCAGCAGTCCGGGACACAGGAAAGCCCCCTTCTATGGCTACACCTTC

v_gene: TRBV7-2
j_gene: TRBJ1-5
d_gene: .
abundance: .
CDR3aa: CASSFRGNQPQHF
CDR3nt: TGTGCCAGCAGTTTCAGGGGCAATCAGCCCCAGCATTTT

v_gene: TRBV6-5
j_gene: TRBJ1-1
d_gene: .
abundance: .
CDR3aa: CASSRRVGTEAFF
CDR3nt: TGTGCCAGCAGTCGCAGGGTTGGGACTGAAGCTTTCTTT

v_gene: TRBV30
j_gene: TRBJ1-1
d_gene: TRBD1
abundance: few
CDR3aa: CAWSVGQANTEAFF
CDR3nt: TGTGCCTGGAGTGTTGGACAGGCGAACACTGAAGCTTTCTTT

v_gene: TRBV27
j_gene: TRBJ1-2
d_gene: .
abundance: .
CDR3aa: CASSYRGNYGYTF
CDR3nt: TGTGCCAGCAGTTATCGGGGTAACTATGGCTACACCTTC

v_gene: TRBV7-9
j_gene: TRBJ1-2
d_gene: TRBD1
abundance: once
CDR3aa: CASSSTGGYGYTF
CDR3nt: TGTGCCAGCAGCTCTACAGGGGGCTATGGCTACACCTTC

v_gene: TRBV4-2
j_gene: TRBJ2-5
d_gene: .
abundance: .
CDR3aa: CASSQEGGRLQETQYF
CDR3nt: TGTGCCAGCAGCCAAGAAGGGGGACGGCTGCAAGAGACCCAGTACTTC

v_gene: TRBV7-9
j_gene: TRBJ1-5
d_gene: .
abundance: .
CDR3aa: CASSSSGERRPQHF
CDR3nt: TGTGCCAGCAGCTCATCCGGGGAGAGAAGGCCCCAGCATTTT

v_gene: TRBV7-6
j_gene: TRBJ1-5
d_gene: .
abundance: .
CDR3aa: CASSRGGFQPQHF
CDR3nt: TGTGCCAGCAGCCGGGGGGGCTTTCAGCCCCAGCATTTT